The rows below give T cell receptor beta chains drawn from one sample of a study of blood T cell repertoires in COVID-19. The protocol was immunoSEQ multiplex PCR, while the TCRdb copy is restricted to in-frame clones and leaves out a portion. The sample contains some 200,000 clones, around 82% of which appear only once. Source material: peripheral blood. These receptors came from a woman aged 40 to 55 with acute or convalescent COVID-19. Both conserved end residues are part of each CDR3. The D gene is left open where the match is weak. Not every row has a clone size; where given, it reads once, few, many or a size class.

J gene	D gene	V gene	clone size	CDR3 DNA	CDR3 protein
TRBJ1-6	TRBD1	TRBV6-5	NA	TGTGCCAGCAGTTCGGGACAGGGATCTTCACCCCTCCACTTT	CASSSGQGSSPLHF
TRBJ2-1	NA	TRBV24-1	NA	TGTGCCACCAGTGATTCACCCTACGATGAGCAGTTCTTC	CATSDSPYDEQFF
TRBJ1-3	NA	TRBV9	few	TGTGCCAGCAGCATATGGGGGGACTCTGGAAACACCATATATTTT	CASSIWGDSGNTIYF
TRBJ1-1	NA	TRBV5-1	NA	TGCGCCAGCAGCTCCGGAGGAGAACAGGGAATTTACACTGAAGCTTTCTTT	CASSSGGEQGIYTEAFF
TRBJ2-7	TRBD2	TRBV9	few	TGTGCCAGCAGCGTAGGCCCTCTAGCGGGGGGCTCCTACGAGCAGTACTTC	CASSVGPLAGGSYEQYF
TRBJ2-7	NA	TRBV7-8	few	TGTGCCAGCAGCCCTAGAGGGCTCCGGACTCCCACCTACGAGCAGTACTTC	CASSPRGLRTPTYEQYF
TRBJ1-5	NA	TRBV24-1	NA	TGTGCCACCAGTCGGCCGGGGGAAACGCAGCCCCAGCATTTT	CATSRPGETQPQHF
TRBJ1-6	NA	TRBV10-3	NA	TGTGCCATCAGTAGGGGGGGGGATTCACCCCTCCACTTT	CAISRGGDSPLHF
TRBJ2-2	TRBD2	TRBV19	once	TGTGCCAGTATATCTAGCGGTCACACCGGGGAGCTGTTTTTT	CASISSGHTGELFF
TRBJ1-2	NA	TRBV7-2	few	TGTGCCAGCAGCAAGGGGCAGGAGAGGTATGGCTACACCTTC	CASSKGQERYGYTF
TRBJ2-5	NA	TRBV20-1	NA	TGCAGTGCTAGTTTCAGCGGGCAAGGGCAAGAGACCCAGTACTTC	CSASFSGQGQETQYF
TRBJ2-5	NA	TRBV21-1	NA	TGTGCCAGCAGCAAATCGGCGGGAGAAGCAGAGACCCAGTACTTC	CASSKSAGEAETQYF
TRBJ2-1	NA	TRBV3-1/TRBV3-2	NA	TGTGCCAGCAGCCAAGCGCTAGCGCTAAATGAGCAGTTCTTC	CASSQALALNEQFF
TRBJ2-5	NA	TRBV18	NA	TGTGCCAGCTCACCCCCCCCTGGGGCGCTTGAGACCCAGTACTTC	CASSPPPGALETQYF
TRBJ2-1	TRBD1	TRBV19	NA	TGTTTCAAAGACCGGGACAGCTCCTACAATGAGCAGTTCTTC	CFKDRDSSYNEQFF
TRBJ2-5	TRBD2	TRBV7-7	NA	TGTGCCAGCAGTCGTACTAGCGGGGAAGAGACCCAGTACTTC	CASSRTSGEETQYF
TRBJ1-5	TRBD1	TRBV6-5	NA	TGTGCCTGCCTGGGACAGCTCAATCAGCCCCAGCATTTT	CACLGQLNQPQHF
TRBJ1-1	NA	TRBV7-6	NA	TGTGCCAGCAGCTTAACTTCAGGGAACACTGAAGCTTTCTTT	CASSLTSGNTEAFF
TRBJ1-2	NA	TRBV12-5	NA	TGTGCTAGTGGTTTGGTAATAGGGCAGGGAGGAGATGGCTACACCTTC	CASGLVIGQGGDGYTF
TRBJ2-5	TRBD1	TRBV27	NA	TGTGCCAGCAGTAAGCGACAGGGGGAGACCCAGTACTTC	CASSKRQGETQYF
TRBJ1-1	NA	TRBV9	few	TGTGCCAGCAGCCGGGGGGGTATTGGTGCTTTCTTT	CASSRGGIGAFF
TRBJ1-2	TRBD1	TRBV12-3/TRBV12-4	NA	TGTGCCAGCAGTTACAGGGGCGGCTACACCTTC	CASSYRGGYTF
TRBJ2-2	NA	TRBV30	once	TGTGCCTGGAACGAACCGAGCGGTACCGGGGAGCTGTTTTTT	CAWNEPSGTGELFF
TRBJ1-1	TRBD1	TRBV19	NA	TGTGCCAGCTTGCCGGGACAGCGCCCGAACACTGAAGCTTTCTTT	CASLPGQRPNTEAFF
TRBJ2-2	NA	TRBV3-1/TRBV3-2	NA	TGTGCCAGCAGCCACCCCCGGGACACATACACCGGGGAGCTGTTTTTT	CASSHPRDTYTGELFF
TRBJ2-2	TRBD1	TRBV27	few	TGTGCCAGCAGTCCCAGACAGGGGGCGAATACCGGGGAGCTGTTTTTT	CASSPRQGANTGELFF
TRBJ2-7	TRBD1	TRBV6-5	NA	TGTGCCAGCAGGCACTCGGGACAGGGTTGGTACGAGCAGTACTTC	CASRHSGQGWYEQYF
TRBJ2-4	NA	TRBV4-1	NA	TGCGCCAGCAGCCATGGAGGGGGGGGCATTCAGTACTTC	CASSHGGGGIQYF
TRBJ2-1	NA	TRBV19	NA	TGTGCCAGTAGTATTGGGGGGAATGAGCAGTTCTTC	CASSIGGNEQFF
TRBJ2-3	NA	TRBV6-5	NA	TGTGCCAGCAGTTACGGGGGGACCAGCACAGATACGCAGTATTTT	CASSYGGTSTDTQYF
TRBJ2-2	TRBD2	TRBV9	NA	TGTGCCAGCAGCGGAAACAACCCCCGGGACTATGAAAACACCGGGGAGCTGTTTTTT	CASSGNNPRDYENTGELFF
TRBJ2-7	NA	TRBV5-1	NA	TGCGCCAGCAGCTTGGGTGGGACACCGACCTACGAGCAGTACTTC	CASSLGGTPTYEQYF
TRBJ2-6	TRBD1	TRBV3-1/TRBV3-2	NA	TGTGCCAGCAGCCAACCAAGGGGGACAGGGGTTCTCGGGGCCAACGTCCTGACTTTC	CASSQPRGTGVLGANVLTF
TRBJ2-5	TRBD1	TRBV5-6	NA	TGTGCCAGCAGGACCGGGACAGGGGGTGAAGAGACCCAGTACTTC	CASRTGTGGEETQYF
TRBJ2-7	NA	TRBV21-1	NA	TGTGCCAGCAGAAGTGTTAGCGGGACCTACTACGAGCAGTACTTC	CASRSVSGTYYEQYF
TRBJ1-2	NA	TRBV7-2	NA	TGTGCCAGCAGCTTAGTCCGCGAGCCAATTCCCCTCCATGGCTACACCTTC	CASSLVREPIPLHGYTF
TRBJ2-1	NA	TRBV11-2	once	TGTGCCAGCAGCAGCGACAGTTACCATAATGAGCAGTTCTTC	CASSSDSYHNEQFF
TRBJ1-2	TRBD1	TRBV19	few	TGTGCCAGTAGTAGGGACAGTACCTACTATGGCTACACCTTC	CASSRDSTYYGYTF
TRBJ2-3	TRBD2	TRBV24-1	NA	TGTGCCACCAGTGACCGAGGGACTAGGGTTACGCAGTATTTT	CATSDRGTRVTQYF
TRBJ2-7	NA	TRBV20-1	NA	TGCAGTGCTAGTCTTAGAGTAAGCGAGCAGTACTTC	CSASLRVSEQYF
TRBJ2-3	NA	TRBV3-1/TRBV3-2	NA	TGTGCCAGCAGCCCCTCCTTAGAAGATACGCAGTATTTT	CASSPSLEDTQYF
TRBJ1-5	NA	TRBV5-5	NA	TGTGCCAGCAGCTTGGAAATCAGGGGCAATCAGCCCCAGCATTTT	CASSLEIRGNQPQHF
TRBJ2-7	NA	TRBV5-4	NA	TGTGCCAGCAGCTTGGACAGCCTCTTCTACGAGCAGTACTTC	CASSLDSLFYEQYF
TRBJ1-2	TRBD1	TRBV7-8	few	TGTGCCAGCAGCTTTTCAGGGGGATCCTATGGCTACACCTTC	CASSFSGGSYGYTF
TRBJ1-2	NA	TRBV6-1	few	TGTGCCAGCAGTGAAGAAGGATACAGGGACGGCTACACCTTC	CASSEEGYRDGYTF